This entry features one T cell receptor (beta chain) sequence. No antigen is known for it. This entry belongs to a study of graft-versus-host responses after intestinal transplantation. Looking at the study overall: Recipients obtained multivisceral, liver-intestinal, or isolated intestinal transplants.

Produced via immunoSEQ multiplex PCR; TCRdb's table is partial and in-frame only. This sample has around 130,000 clones, with 90% to 95% found just once. The source material was unstimulated CD4+ T cells sorted from spleen or lymph node cells, sampled before intestinal transplant. This TCR was sampled from a human donor who received an intestinal transplant.

This chain's CDR3 is CASSQLDRGQAKNIQYF. The CDR3 region has the DNA TGTGCCAGCAGCCAACTAGACAGGGGTCAAGCCAAAAACATTCAGTACTTC. The chain combines TRBV4-2 with TRBJ2-4; 8 positions agree with TRBD1. Germline V gene lookup returns CDR1 LGHNA and CDR2 YNFKEQ. The V and J ends lost 2 bases and 0 bases, in that order; junction bases with no gene match: 6. The CDR3 loop spans 17 amino acids.